These T cell receptor beta chains were read from a single sample in a study of blood T cell repertoires in COVID-19. Clones were read by immunoSEQ multiplex PCR, and TCRdb kept only the in-frame ones, dropping some. The sample contains approximately 100,000 clones, more than 65% of which appear only once. Sequenced: peripheral blood. These receptors were collected from a man between 60 and 75 years old with acute or convalescent COVID-19. The CDR3 runs from the conserved cysteine through the conserved F or W. Each record gives: clone size, D gene, J gene, V gene, CDR3 DNA, CDR3 protein. The D gene is left open where the match is weak. The listing skips clone size in some rows; elsewhere it reads once, few, many or a size class.

clone size: NA
D gene: NA
J gene: TRBJ1-1
V gene: TRBV18
CDR3 DNA: TGTGCCAGCTCAGAGACAGGGAACACTGAAGCTTTCTTT
CDR3 protein: CASSETGNTEAFF

clone size: NA
D gene: NA
J gene: TRBJ1-2
V gene: TRBV30
CDR3 DNA: TGTGCCTGGAGTATCCAGGGAGGGTATGGCTACACCTTC
CDR3 protein: CAWSIQGGYGYTF

clone size: NA
D gene: NA
J gene: TRBJ1-3
V gene: TRBV5-1
CDR3 DNA: TGCGCCAGCAGCTTGGCCGGCAGAGCGTCTGGAAACACCATATATTTT
CDR3 protein: CASSLAGRASGNTIYF

clone size: NA
D gene: NA
J gene: TRBJ2-3
V gene: TRBV19
CDR3 DNA: TGTGCCAGTAGTATCATGAGGTTCGCAGATACGCAGTATTTT
CDR3 protein: CASSIMRFADTQYF

clone size: NA
D gene: NA
J gene: TRBJ1-1
V gene: TRBV7-2
CDR3 DNA: TGTGCCAGCAGCCGTAGACAGCGGGACTTGAGCACTGAAGCTTTCTTT
CDR3 protein: CASSRRQRDLSTEAFF

clone size: NA
D gene: TRBD2
J gene: TRBJ2-1
V gene: TRBV11-2
CDR3 DNA: TGTGCCAGCAGCGCTAATAGCGGGGGGCCGGGGGAGCAGTTCTTC
CDR3 protein: CASSANSGGPGEQFF

clone size: NA
D gene: NA
J gene: TRBJ1-6
V gene: TRBV19
CDR3 DNA: TGTGCCAGTAGTCCCGGGTTCTCCTATAATTCACCCCTCCACTTT
CDR3 protein: CASSPGFSYNSPLHF

clone size: NA
D gene: NA
J gene: TRBJ1-4
V gene: TRBV7-2
CDR3 DNA: TGTGCCAGCAGCTTGGTTCCGGGATTGAGTGAAAAACTGTTTTTT
CDR3 protein: CASSLVPGLSEKLFF

clone size: NA
D gene: NA
J gene: TRBJ2-2
V gene: TRBV7-2
CDR3 DNA: TGTGCCAGCAGCTCAGTGGGCCGACGGAACACCGGGGAGCTGTTTTTT
CDR3 protein: CASSSVGRRNTGELFF

clone size: NA
D gene: NA
J gene: TRBJ2-3
V gene: TRBV4-3
CDR3 DNA: TGCGCCAGCAGCCAGCAGACAGGCACAGATACGCAGTATTTT
CDR3 protein: CASSQQTGTDTQYF

clone size: NA
D gene: TRBD1
J gene: TRBJ1-5
V gene: TRBV7-9
CDR3 DNA: TGTGCCAGCAGCTCAATCACACAGGGGGCGGGCCGCAATCAGCCCCAGCATTTT
CDR3 protein: CASSSITQGAGRNQPQHF

clone size: few
D gene: TRBD1
J gene: TRBJ1-1
V gene: TRBV5-1
CDR3 DNA: TGCGCCAGCAGCCACTCGACAGGGAGCACTGAAGCTTTCTTT
CDR3 protein: CASSHSTGSTEAFF

clone size: NA
D gene: TRBD1
J gene: TRBJ2-7
V gene: TRBV29-1
CDR3 DNA: TGCAGCGTTGGGGCAGGGGGTTTCGACGAGCAGTACTTC
CDR3 protein: CSVGAGGFDEQYF

clone size: few
D gene: NA
J gene: TRBJ1-5
V gene: TRBV2
CDR3 DNA: TGTGCCAGCAGAGAGACAGTTAACGGGGGTCAGCCCCAGCATTTT
CDR3 protein: CASRETVNGGQPQHF

clone size: NA
D gene: NA
J gene: TRBJ1-1
V gene: TRBV10-3
CDR3 DNA: TGTGCCATCTCTGGTAGTCTAGGCACTGAAGCTTTCTTT
CDR3 protein: CAISGSLGTEAFF

clone size: NA
D gene: TRBD1
J gene: TRBJ1-1
V gene: TRBV7-2
CDR3 DNA: TGTGCCAGCAGCTCGGACAGGGGGCGGGTAGCGTTGGCTTTCTTT
CDR3 protein: CASSSDRGRVALAFF

clone size: NA
D gene: TRBD1
J gene: TRBJ1-4
V gene: TRBV3-1/TRBV3-2
CDR3 DNA: TGTGCCAGCAGCAACAGGGGGGGTATTGAAAAACTGTTTTTT
CDR3 protein: CASSNRGGIEKLFF

clone size: NA
D gene: NA
J gene: TRBJ1-3
V gene: TRBV3-1/TRBV3-2
CDR3 DNA: TGTGCCAGCAGCCAAAGGACAGAGGGGAACACCATATATTTT
CDR3 protein: CASSQRTEGNTIYF

clone size: NA
D gene: NA
J gene: TRBJ1-5
V gene: TRBV27
CDR3 DNA: TGTGCCAGTCAGGGAGGGGGCAATCAGCCCCAGCATTTT
CDR3 protein: CASQGGGNQPQHF

clone size: NA
D gene: TRBD1
J gene: TRBJ2-5
V gene: TRBV19
CDR3 DNA: TGTGCCAGTAGTGGATCAGGGGGTAGGGAGACCCAGTACTTC
CDR3 protein: CASSGSGGRETQYF

clone size: NA
D gene: NA
J gene: TRBJ1-2
V gene: TRBV11-2
CDR3 DNA: TGTGCCAGCAGCTTAGATCGGGGCTATGGCTACACCTTC
CDR3 protein: CASSLDRGYGYTF

clone size: NA
D gene: TRBD1
J gene: TRBJ1-2
V gene: TRBV5-4
CDR3 DNA: TGTGCCAGCAGCATCGTGGGACAGGTTTTAGGCTACACCTTC
CDR3 protein: CASSIVGQVLGYTF

clone size: NA
D gene: NA
J gene: TRBJ2-4
V gene: TRBV7-9
CDR3 DNA: TGTGCCAGCAGCCTAAGAACGGGGGATGGAGCCAAAAACATTCAGTACTTC
CDR3 protein: CASSLRTGDGAKNIQYF

clone size: NA
D gene: NA
J gene: TRBJ1-1
V gene: TRBV7-2
CDR3 DNA: TGTGCCAGCAGCTTAATAGAGTTCCTAAACACTGAAGCTTTCTTT
CDR3 protein: CASSLIEFLNTEAFF

clone size: NA
D gene: TRBD2
J gene: TRBJ2-2
V gene: TRBV4-2
CDR3 DNA: TGTGCCAGCAGCCGAGACCTCATAACTAGCGGGGGGCTGAAGGCCGGGGAGCTGTTTTTT
CDR3 protein: CASSRDLITSGGLKAGELFF

clone size: NA
D gene: TRBD1
J gene: TRBJ1-6
V gene: TRBV7-9
CDR3 DNA: TGTGCCAGCAAACTCGGGACAGATAATTCACCCCTCCACTTT
CDR3 protein: CASKLGTDNSPLHF

clone size: once
D gene: NA
J gene: TRBJ1-5
V gene: TRBV19
CDR3 DNA: TGTGCCAGTAGTACCCCACAGGGCCAGTTGCAGCCCCAGCATTTT
CDR3 protein: CASSTPQGQLQPQHF

clone size: NA
D gene: TRBD2
J gene: TRBJ2-2
V gene: TRBV7-9
CDR3 DNA: TGTGCCAGCAGCCTCATTAGCGGGGACCCCACCGGGGAGCTGTTTTTT
CDR3 protein: CASSLISGDPTGELFF

clone size: once
D gene: TRBD1
J gene: TRBJ1-3
V gene: TRBV27
CDR3 DNA: TGTGCCAGCAGTACCGGACAGGGAAGGGGAAACACCATATATTTT
CDR3 protein: CASSTGQGRGNTIYF

clone size: NA
D gene: NA
J gene: TRBJ1-2
V gene: TRBV6-5
CDR3 DNA: TGTGCCAGCAGTTACTCGGTGAGAACTCGAAACTATGGCTACACCTTC
CDR3 protein: CASSYSVRTRNYGYTF

clone size: NA
D gene: NA
J gene: TRBJ1-1
V gene: TRBV7-9
CDR3 DNA: TGTGCCAGCAGCTTAGTACGGGGAGCTGAAGCTTTCTTT
CDR3 protein: CASSLVRGAEAFF

clone size: NA
D gene: NA
J gene: TRBJ1-5
V gene: TRBV27
CDR3 DNA: TGTGCCAGCAGCCCCTGGCAGGGGATGATGAATCAGCCCCAGCATTTT
CDR3 protein: CASSPWQGMMNQPQHF

clone size: NA
D gene: NA
J gene: TRBJ1-1
V gene: TRBV5-1
CDR3 DNA: TGCGCCAGCAGCTTGCTGGGGGCCCGCACTGAAGCTTTCTTT
CDR3 protein: CASSLLGARTEAFF

clone size: NA
D gene: TRBD1
J gene: TRBJ2-1
V gene: TRBV7-6
CDR3 DNA: TGTGCCAGCAGCCTCTCGGGGGGACAGGGTTACAATGAGCAGTTCTTC
CDR3 protein: CASSLSGGQGYNEQFF

clone size: NA
D gene: NA
J gene: TRBJ1-6
V gene: TRBV3-1/TRBV3-2
CDR3 DNA: TGTGCCAGCAGCCGTATAGAGGGTACGATGAATTCACCCCTCCACTTT
CDR3 protein: CASSRIEGTMNSPLHF

clone size: NA
D gene: NA
J gene: TRBJ1-2
V gene: TRBV18
CDR3 DNA: TGTGCCAGCTCGCCTTTGGGGGGGGCGGACTATGGCTACACCTTC
CDR3 protein: CASSPLGGADYGYTF

clone size: NA
D gene: TRBD1
J gene: TRBJ1-2
V gene: TRBV6-2/TRBV6-3
CDR3 DNA: TGTGCCAGCAGTTATGAAGGACAGGGTGTTGGTGGCTACACCTTC
CDR3 protein: CASSYEGQGVGGYTF

clone size: NA
D gene: NA
J gene: TRBJ2-3
V gene: TRBV7-9
CDR3 DNA: TGTGCCAGCAGCTCGTGGAGGGGGGGTCGCACAGATACGCAGTATTTT
CDR3 protein: CASSSWRGGRTDTQYF

clone size: NA
D gene: TRBD2
J gene: TRBJ2-3
V gene: TRBV19
CDR3 DNA: TGTGCCAGTAGATCAGGGAGGGTATTAGATACGCAGTATTTT
CDR3 protein: CASRSGRVLDTQYF

clone size: few
D gene: NA
J gene: TRBJ1-6
V gene: TRBV2
CDR3 DNA: TGTGCCAGCAGTGAACAGGCAGTTGTGCCCCTCCACTTT
CDR3 protein: CASSEQAVVPLHF

clone size: NA
D gene: NA
J gene: TRBJ2-7
V gene: TRBV7-2
CDR3 DNA: TGTGCCAGCAGCTTAATGCCCATACAGAACTACGAGCAGTACTTC
CDR3 protein: CASSLMPIQNYEQYF

clone size: NA
D gene: NA
J gene: TRBJ1-5
V gene: TRBV4-1
CDR3 DNA: TGCGCCAGCAGCCACAGGGTAAGTCAGCCCCAGCATTTT
CDR3 protein: CASSHRVSQPQHF

clone size: once
D gene: NA
J gene: TRBJ1-3
V gene: TRBV5-5
CDR3 DNA: TGTGCCAGCACCTTGGGGCACCGAATCAACTCTGGAAACACCATATATTTT
CDR3 protein: CASTLGHRINSGNTIYF

clone size: once
D gene: NA
J gene: TRBJ2-1
V gene: TRBV9
CDR3 DNA: TGTGCCAGCAGCGTAGCTAGAACTAGCAGCTACAATGAGCAGTTCTTC
CDR3 protein: CASSVARTSSYNEQFF

clone size: NA
D gene: NA
J gene: TRBJ1-1
V gene: TRBV11-3
CDR3 DNA: TGTGCCAGCAGCTTAGCTTCGGGGGGGCCGGCTTTCTTT
CDR3 protein: CASSLASGGPAFF

clone size: NA
D gene: TRBD1
J gene: TRBJ1-4
V gene: TRBV7-2
CDR3 DNA: TGTGCCAGCAGCACCGAGACAGGGGCAAGATATGAAAAACTGTTTTTT
CDR3 protein: CASSTETGARYEKLFF

clone size: NA
D gene: TRBD1
J gene: TRBJ1-5
V gene: TRBV5-8
CDR3 DNA: TGTGCCAGCAGCCCCCTGACAGGGGAATGGGTCAATCAGCCCCAGCATTTT
CDR3 protein: CASSPLTGEWVNQPQHF

clone size: few
D gene: NA
J gene: TRBJ1-1
V gene: TRBV28
CDR3 DNA: TGTGCCAGCAGTCCGCCCCCGTACAGGAGATCGAACACTGAAGCTTTCTTT
CDR3 protein: CASSPPPYRRSNTEAFF

clone size: NA
D gene: TRBD2
J gene: TRBJ2-3
V gene: TRBV12-5
CDR3 DNA: TGTGCTAGTGGTTCGGGGACTAGCGCCGATACGCAGTATTTT
CDR3 protein: CASGSGTSADTQYF

clone size: NA
D gene: TRBD1
J gene: TRBJ2-1
V gene: TRBV11-2
CDR3 DNA: TGTGCCAGCAGCTCGCCTGGCCTAGGACAGGGGGCAGGTGAGCAGTTCTTC
CDR3 protein: CASSSPGLGQGAGEQFF

clone size: few
D gene: NA
J gene: TRBJ1-5
V gene: TRBV2
CDR3 DNA: TGTGCCAGCAGTGGTAAGAGCACCGCCCAGCCCCAGCATTTT
CDR3 protein: CASSGKSTAQPQHF

clone size: NA
D gene: TRBD1
J gene: TRBJ1-1
V gene: TRBV7-9
CDR3 DNA: TGTGCCAGCAGCCCGCGGACAGGGGGGAACACTGAAGCTTTCTTT
CDR3 protein: CASSPRTGGNTEAFF